The 29 T cell receptor beta chains below were found in one sample sequenced in a study of blood T cell repertoires in COVID-19 (dated by TCRdb to the early 2020s). Library preparation was by the immunoSEQ multiplex PCR assay. TCRdb's version of the immuneACCESS table is confined to in-frame rearrangements and falls short of the full clone set. An unresolved V gene accounts for under half of the shortfall where checked; the remainder is of unknown origin. The sample includes about 150,000 clones, with 65% to 90% observed a single time. The leading ten clones occupy roughly 3.5% of the sample. What was sequenced was peripheral blood. Source of these receptors: a man between 65 and 85 years old with acute or convalescent COVID-19.

Comment on this clone: The same CDR3 arises from other DNA sequences in this sample as well. The rearrangement uses TRBV15 and TRBJ2-7; 11 bases agree with TRBD2. This CDR3 has 14 residues. CDR1 LNHNV and CDR2 YYDKDF come from the germline V gene (reference sequence). V was clipped by 9 bases and J by 3 bases; unmatched bases: 7. CDR3 sequence: CATSGGLADYEQYF. CDR3 nucleotide sequence: TGTGCCACTAGCGGGGGACTAGCGGACTACGAGCAGTACTTC.

This chain links TRBV27 with TRBJ2-1, with a weak D call TRBD2 (6 bases). Germline V lookup: CDR1 MNHEY, CDR2 SMNVEV (reference sequence). Trimming left V 2 bases short and J 2 bases short, with 7 bases between. The CDR3 has 14 residues. The CDR3, as DNA: TGTGCCAGCAGTTTAATAGCGGCCTACAATGAGCAGTTCTTC. Amino acid sequence: CASSLIAAYNEQFF.

This chain uses TRBV25-1 with TRBJ1-1; possibly TRBD1 for D (5 bases). From germline, CDR1 is MGHDK and CDR2 SYGVNS. Trimming took off 8 bases at V and 3 bases at J, with 13 bases between the two ends. This CDR3 contains 13 residues. The CDR3 DNA sequence: TGTGCCAGCTCAGGGATAGGGGACACTGAAGCTTTCTTT. It translates to CASSGIGDTEAFF.

V usage is TRBV19 and J usage is TRBJ1-4; no reliable D call. In germline, CDR1 is LNHDA, CDR2 SQIVND (reference sequence). The V gene lost 5 bases and the J gene lost 0 bases, with 13 bases spanning the gap. The CDR3 consists of 16 residues. The CDR3 DNA is TGTGCCAGTAGTCCACTGGACTATTCAACTAATGAAAAACTGTTTTTT. As protein: CASSPLDYSTNEKLFF.

The chain employs TRBV9 and TRBJ2-7, with a possible D match to TRBD1 (5 bases). This CDR3 region has 13 residues. From germline, CDR1 is SGDLS and CDR2 YYNGEE. V shed 0 bases and J shed 6 bases, with 10 bases lying between them. CDR3 DNA sequence: TGTGCCAGCAGCGTAGTAGGGGCTGGCGAGCAGTACTTC. Protein sequence: CASSVVGAGEQYF.

The chain has TRBV7-6 and TRBJ2-1, with 11 bases lining up with TRBD2. With 5 bases clipped from V and 2 bases from J, the junction kept 11 bases outside the gene matches. Germline V CDR1 and CDR2: SGHVS, FNYEAQ. The CDR3 runs to 18 residues. DNA for the CDR3: TGTGCCAGCAGCAAAGGGACTAGCGGAGGGGACACCTACAATGAGCAGTTCTTC. Protein product: CASSKGTSGGDTYNEQFF.

This clone appeared a single time. The rearrangement uses TRBV2 and TRBJ2-5; D not resolved. The CDR3 loop spans 13 amino acids. Germline assignment: CDR1 SNHLY and CDR2 FYNNEI. Between the trimmed V and J ends, which lost 4 bases and 3 bases, there was a span of 9 bases. CDR3 loop: CASSAEQKETQYF. CDR3 nucleotide sequence: TGTGCCAGCAGTGCAGAACAGAAAGAGACCCAGTACTTC.

The chain joins TRBV19 to TRBJ2-2; 7 nucleotides match TRBD1. Germline V gene sequence: CDR1 LNHDA, CDR2 SQIVND (reference sequence). V lost 10 bases and J lost 3; bases outside the gene matches: 8. This CDR3 is 14 amino acids long. The chain's CDR3 is CATAPGTDTGELFF. CDR3 coding DNA: TGTGCCACGGCCCCGGGGACAGACACCGGGGAGCTGTTTTTT.

The chain uses TRBV5-1 and TRBJ1-3; D uncertain. V lost 1 base and J 1 base, leaving 12 bases between the germline ends. Germline loops: CDR1 SGHRS, CDR2 YFSETQ. CDR3 length: 16 amino acids. CDR3 DNA sequence: TGCGCCAGCAGCTTGTCTCTAACAGAGTCTGGAAACACCATATATTTT. It translates to CASSLSLTESGNTIYF.

V and J are TRBV4-3 and TRBJ2-2, with 10 nucleotides matching TRBD1. J gave up 4 bases and V 0 bases, and 5 bases lay outside the gene matches. The germline V gene encodes CDR1 LGHNA and CDR2 YSLEER. CDR3 length: 17 amino acids. For the CDR3, the DNA is TGCGCCAGCAGCCAAGATAGGGACAGGGGTCGCACCGGGGAGCTGTTTTTT. Protein: CASSQDRDRGRTGELFF.

The chain recombines TRBV10-3 with TRBJ2-1; 8 positions match TRBD2. The CDR3 length is 15 residues. The J segment lost 8 bases and the V segment lost 2 bases, leaving 8 bases of the junction unmatched. From germline, CDR1 is ENHRY and CDR2 SYGVKD. CDR3 residues: CAISEQAGVNDEQFF. The CDR3 bases are TGTGCCATCAGTGAGCAAGCGGGAGTCAACGATGAGCAGTTCTTC.

The V call is TRBV29-1, the J call TRBJ2-5; weak D call: TRBD1 (6 bases). The length of the CDR3 is 13 residues. Trimming pared 4 bases from V and 1 base from J, leaving 10 bases between. Germline V gene sequence: CDR1 SQVTM, CDR2 ANQGSEA. The CDR3 reads CSVAPTGQETQYF. The CDR3 DNA reads as TGCAGCGTTGCCCCGACAGGCCAAGAGACCCAGTACTTC.

V gene TRBV28 combines with J gene TRBJ1-3; D is unclear. Germline V CDR1 and CDR2: MDHEN, SYDVKM. V lost 1 base to trimming and J lost 3 bases, with 13 bases between them. The CDR3 sequence is 16 residues long. CDR3 DNA: TGTGCCAGCAGTTTATACCCGGAGGGTTTTGGAAACACCATATATTTT. Its protein product is CASSLYPEGFGNTIYF. Full variable domain (outside the CDR3, taken from reference TRBV28 and TRBJ1-3): DVKVTQSSRYLVKRTGEKVFLECVQDMDHENMFWYRQDPGLGLRLIYFSYDVKMKEKGDIPEGYSVSREKKERFSLILESASTNQTSMYLCASSLYPEGFGNTIYFGEGSWLTVV.

The rearrangement uses TRBV6-5 and TRBJ2-1; 10 bases fit TRBD1. CDR1 and CDR2 (germline): MNHEY, SVGAGI. CDR3 length equals 15 residues. V was clipped by 5 bases and J by 5 bases; unmatched bases: 6. The CDR3, as DNA: TGTGCCAGCAGTCTCCGGGACAGGGGTGACAATGAGCAGTTCTTC. It specifies CASSLRDRGDNEQFF.

The chain carries TRBV6-2 or TRBV6-3 and TRBJ2-7; weak D call: TRBD1 (5 bases). The germline V gene encodes CDR1 MNHEY and CDR2 SVGEGT. This CDR3 has 12 amino acids. Trimming took off 4 bases at V and 3 bases at J, with 7 bases between the two ends. DNA for the CDR3: TGTGCCAGCAGTTGGGGCCTCTACGAGCAGTACTTC. It translates to CASSWGLYEQYF.

J is TRBJ2-3 and V is TRBV3-1 (or the pseudogene TRBV3-2); 7 bases align to TRBD2. The junction had 8 bases not matched to a gene; V was cut back by 1 base and J by 1 base. The CDR3 extends over 17 amino acids. Germline CDR1 LGHDT, CDR2 YNNKEL (reference sequence). The CDR3 is CASSQVPGLPRTDTQYF. For the CDR3, the DNA is TGTGCCAGCAGCCAAGTTCCGGGACTACCGCGCACAGATACGCAGTATTTT.

The chain carries TRBV6-2 or TRBV6-3 and TRBJ2-7, with 10 bases identical to TRBD1. Germline CDR1 reads MNHEY; CDR2 reads SVGEGT. Germline trimming cut 2 bases from V and 2 bases from J; bases unmatched to any gene: 3. This CDR3 comprises 15 residues. CDR3 nucleotides: TGTGCCAGCAGTTACCCGGGACAGGGGACCTACGAGCAGTACTTC. It is translated as CASSYPGQGTYEQYF.

This clone was counted ten times or more. V is TRBV4-1 and J is TRBJ2-2, with D possibly TRBD2 on 5 matching bases. Germline V gene data show CDR1 as MGHRA and CDR2 as YSYEKL. Trimming removed 3 bases at V and 4 bases at J, with 12 bases between. The CDR3 runs to 15 residues. CDR3 sequence: CASSHKIGSTGELFF. The CDR3 region has the DNA TGCGCCAGCAGCCATAAAATAGGGAGCACCGGGGAGCTGTTTTTT.

V gene TRBV5-6 combines with J gene TRBJ2-7; 7 nucleotides match TRBD1. Looked up from germline, CDR1 is SGHDT and CDR2 is YYEEEE. The CDR3 sequence is 14 residues long. Trimming took 3 bases from V and 3 from J; bases not matched to a gene: 6. CDR3 bases: TGTGCCAGCAGCTCGACAGGGACCGACTACGAGCAGTACTTC. Protein sequence: CASSSTGTDYEQYF.

With regard to this clone: A read error is possible here, since a much larger clone lies one base away. The chain carries TRBV11-3 and TRBJ1-1; no definite D call. Trimming left V 4 bases short and J 0 bases short, with 6 bases between. This CDR3 spans 13 amino acids. CDR1 is SGHNT, CDR2 YENEEA, per germline. The CDR3 DNA reads as TGTGCCAGCAGCTCCACAGTGAACACTGAAGCTTTCTTT. Translation gives CASSSTVNTEAFF.

The rearrangement joins TRBV3-1 (or the pseudogene TRBV3-2) to TRBJ2-3; 12 bases are a match to TRBD2. J was trimmed by 5 bases and V by 2 bases; bases with no gene match: 5. From germline, CDR1 is LGHDT and CDR2 YNNKEL (reference sequence). The CDR3 is 16 amino acids. CDR3 sequence reads: CASSQLRLAGEDTQYF. The CDR3 DNA follows: TGTGCCAGCAGCCAATTAAGACTAGCGGGAGAAGATACGCAGTATTTT.

V and J are TRBV5-1 and TRBJ1-2; 7 bases match TRBD1. The CDR3 sequence is 15 residues long. Germline V gene lookup returns CDR1 SGHRS and CDR2 YFSETQ. V was clipped by 3 bases and J by 5 bases; unmatched bases: 10. The DNA for the CDR3 is TGCGCCAGCAGCTCTACAGGGGTTGGCGCTTATGGCTACACCTTC. Amino acid sequence: CASSSTGVGAYGYTF.

The rearrangement links TRBV28 to TRBJ2-5; the match to TRBD1 covers 10 bases. J gave up 0 bases and V 1 base, and 2 bases lay outside the gene matches. Germline loops: CDR1 MDHEN, CDR2 SYDVKM. The CDR3 runs to 16 residues. CDR3 in DNA: TGTGCCAGCAGTTTATTGGGACAGGGGCACCAAGAGACCCAGTACTTC. Its protein product is CASSLLGQGHQETQYF.

J is TRBJ2-1 and V is TRBV7-9; 7 bases line up with TRBD1. The CDR3 covers 15 residues. Germline V gene lookup returns CDR1 SEHNR and CDR2 FQNEAQ (reference sequence). V lost 0 bases, J lost 3 bases, and 2 bases stayed unmatched. The chain's CDR3 is CASSLAGTVYNEQFF. The CDR3 nucleotides read TGTGCCAGCAGCTTAGCCGGGACAGTCTACAATGAGCAGTTCTTC.

The J gene is TRBJ2-7, the V gene TRBV5-1; weak D call: TRBD2 (6 bases). CDR1 is SGHRS, CDR2 YFSETQ, per germline. V was shortened by 4 bases and J by 2 bases, with 13 bases between the two germline ends. The CDR3 runs 14 residues. CDR3 sequence (DNA): TGCGCCAGCAGCCAACGGGAGACCCCCTACGAGCAGTACTTC. Translating gives CASSQRETPYEQYF.

This clone has only one observation. This chain connects TRBV7-3 to TRBJ2-3; 9 bases fit TRBD2. CDR1 and CDR2 (germline): SGHTA, FQGTGA. The length of the CDR3 is 16 residues. With V trimmed by 5 bases and J by 4 bases, 10 bases remained unmatched. The CDR3 reads CASSLLAGAPADTQYF. The CDR3 nucleotides read TGTGCCAGCAGCCTTTTAGCGGGAGCCCCCGCAGATACGCAGTATTTT.

The V gene is TRBV5-1, the J gene TRBJ2-2; D not resolved. The CDR3 extends over 15 amino acids. CDR1 is SGHRS, CDR2 YFSETQ, per germline. V lost 4 bases to trimming and J lost 4 bases, with 14 bases between them. The CDR3 loop reads CASSPELGPTGELFF. Here the CDR3 DNA reads TGCGCCAGCAGCCCCGAACTGGGCCCCACCGGGGAGCTGTTTTTT.

In its sample, this clone was seen a few times. The chain couples TRBV27 to TRBJ2-1; 13 bases line up with TRBD2. The CDR3 covers 15 residues. V trimming: 5 bases; J trimming: 7 bases; junction bases outside the gene matches: 5. CDR1 and CDR2 (germline): MNHEY, SMNVEV (reference sequence). In DNA, the CDR3 is TGTGCCAGCAGTCAAACTAGCGGGAGGGTAAATGAGCAGTTCTTC. Residues: CASSQTSGRVNEQFF.

The CDR3 loop reads CASSYNRGGSQPQHF. CDR3 DNA: TGTGCCAGCAGTTACAACCGGGGGGGGAGTCAGCCCCAGCATTTT. The V gene is TRBV6-2 or TRBV6-3, the J gene TRBJ1-5; D possibly corresponds to TRBD1 (5 bases). The germline gives CDR1 MNHEY, CDR2 SVGEGT. This CDR3 region has 15 residues. V was shortened by 2 bases and J by 6 bases, with 14 bases between the two germline ends.